The clone carrying this TCR beta chain was detected ten times or more. The antigen remains unidentified. MiXCR, applied by TCRdb to the 5' RACE reads, yields one record per CDR3 protein. Of 300,000 or so distinct CDR3 sequences in the sample, 3% to 4.5% were seen once. This entry belongs to a study of T cells after yellow fever vaccination. Broader study findings: Overlap between CD4 and CD8 compartments was detected for a small share of clonotypes. A weaker secondary response peaked on day 5, the primary on day 15.

There are 15 residues in the CDR3. In germline, CDR1 is SGHRS, CDR2 YFSETQ. The J segment lost 8 bases and the V segment lost 5 bases, leaving 11 bases of the junction unmatched. The sequencing used PBMCs, collected 5 days after the yellow fever booster vaccination. The sequence derives from a man in his late teens or twenties who received the YFV17D yellow fever vaccine. This chain uses TRBV5-1 with TRBJ2-1; 9 bases are shared with TRBD1. CDR3: CASSWTGVRGDEQFF. The CDR3, as DNA: TGCGCCAGCAGTTGGACAGGGGTGCGGGGCGATGAGCAGTTCTTC. Supplemented by reference TRBV5-1 and TRBJ2-1, the full variable domain reads KAGVTQTPRYLIKTRGQQVTLSCSPISGHRSVSWYQQTPGQGLQFLFEYFSETQRNKGNFPGRFSGRQFSNSRSEMNVSTLELGDSALYLCASSWTGVRGDEQFFGPGTRLTVL.